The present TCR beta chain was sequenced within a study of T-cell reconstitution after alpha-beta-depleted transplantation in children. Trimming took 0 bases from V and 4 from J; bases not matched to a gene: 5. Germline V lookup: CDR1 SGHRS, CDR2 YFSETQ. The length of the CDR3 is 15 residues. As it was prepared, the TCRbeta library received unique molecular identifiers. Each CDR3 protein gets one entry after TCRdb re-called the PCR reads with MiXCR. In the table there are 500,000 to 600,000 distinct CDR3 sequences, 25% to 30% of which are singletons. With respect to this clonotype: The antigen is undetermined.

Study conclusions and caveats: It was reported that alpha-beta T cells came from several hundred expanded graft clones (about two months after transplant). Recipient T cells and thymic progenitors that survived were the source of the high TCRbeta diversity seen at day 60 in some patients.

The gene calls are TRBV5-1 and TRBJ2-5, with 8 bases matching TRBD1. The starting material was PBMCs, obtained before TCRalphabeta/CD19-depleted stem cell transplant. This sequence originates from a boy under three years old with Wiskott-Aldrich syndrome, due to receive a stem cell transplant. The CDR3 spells CASSLGTGLRETQYF. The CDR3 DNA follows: TGCGCCAGCAGCTTGGGGACAGGGTTGCGAGAGACCCAGTACTTC. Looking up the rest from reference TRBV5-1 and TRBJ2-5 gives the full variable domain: KAGVTQTPRYLIKTRGQQVTLSCSPISGHRSVSWYQQTPGQGLQFLFEYFSETQRNKGNFPGRFSGRQFSNSRSEMNVSTLELGDSALYLCASSLGTGLRETQYFGPGTRLLVL.